This entry features one T cell receptor (beta chain) sequence. As yet, its antigen is unknown. Possible read error: a much larger clone is one base away. These data are taken from a study of post-analysis software for immune sequencing data. The overall study: Disease courses included relapsing-remitting, secondary progressive and progressive-relapsing multiple sclerosis.

TCR beta cDNA libraries had unique molecular identifiers. cDNA molecules numbering 400,000 to 550,000 came from roughly 1 to 10 million T cells. TCRdb fed the PCR reads into MiXCR, producing one record per CDR3 protein. The data hold about 190,000 distinct CDR3 sequences, with around 29% observed a single time. Broader study findings: Strong co-clustering by F measure linked samples that shared a preparation batch. Among several TRBV segments more frequent in patients than controls were TRBV5-6, TRBV5-1 and TRBV20-1. Compared against controls, patients with multiple sclerosis displayed significantly lower normalized Chao1 diversity.

Deletions cut 6 bases from V and 11 bases from J, with 28 bases between. The V gene's germline CDR1 is SGHDN and CDR2 FVKESK. The CDR3 runs to 16 residues. Sequencing was performed on blood. This receptor was taken from a girl younger than 18 with multiple sclerosis. The chain couples TRBV14 to TRBJ2-5; D uncertain. For the CDR3, the DNA is TGTGCCAGCAGTCGCTTAAGGACCGCTTCCTACAATGAGCAGTACTTC. It yields the protein CASSRLRTASYNEQYF.